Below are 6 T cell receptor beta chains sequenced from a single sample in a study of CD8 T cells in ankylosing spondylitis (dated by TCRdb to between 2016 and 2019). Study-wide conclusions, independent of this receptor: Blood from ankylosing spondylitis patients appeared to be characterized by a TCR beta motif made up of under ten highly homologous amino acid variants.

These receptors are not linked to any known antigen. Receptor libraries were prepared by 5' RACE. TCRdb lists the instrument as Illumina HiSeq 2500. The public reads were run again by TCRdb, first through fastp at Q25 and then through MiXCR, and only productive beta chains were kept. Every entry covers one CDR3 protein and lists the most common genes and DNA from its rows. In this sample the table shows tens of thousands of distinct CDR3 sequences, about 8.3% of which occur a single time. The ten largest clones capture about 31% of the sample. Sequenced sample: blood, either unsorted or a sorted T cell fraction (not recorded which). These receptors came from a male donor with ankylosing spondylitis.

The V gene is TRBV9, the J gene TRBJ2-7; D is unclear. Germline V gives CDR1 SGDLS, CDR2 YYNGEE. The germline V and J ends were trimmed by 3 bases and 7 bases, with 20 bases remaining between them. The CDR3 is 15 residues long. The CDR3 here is CASSAPPVPICEQYV. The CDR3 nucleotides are TGTGCCAGCAGCGCTCCCCCGGTTCCCATATGTGAGCAGTACGTC.

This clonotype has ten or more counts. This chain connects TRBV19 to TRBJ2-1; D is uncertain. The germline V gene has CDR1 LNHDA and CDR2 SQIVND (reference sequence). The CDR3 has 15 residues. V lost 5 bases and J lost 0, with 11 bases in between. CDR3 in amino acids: CASSLGGVSYNEQFF. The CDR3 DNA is TGTGCCAGTAGTTTAGGTGGGGTCTCCTACAATGAGCAGTTCTTC.

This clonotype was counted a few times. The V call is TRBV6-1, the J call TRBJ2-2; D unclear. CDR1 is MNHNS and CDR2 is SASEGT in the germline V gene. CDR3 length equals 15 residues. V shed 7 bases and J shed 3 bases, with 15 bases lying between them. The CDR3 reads CASTLGRIHTGELFF. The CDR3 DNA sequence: TGTGCCAGCACCCTCGGACGGATTCACACCGGGGAGCTGTTTTTT.

DNA for the CDR3: TGTGCCACCAGTGATTCTCACCGGGACAGAGGATACAATGAGCAGTTCTTC. Translating gives CATSDSHRDRGYNEQFF. The V gene is TRBV24-1, the J gene TRBJ2-1; TRBD1 agrees at 7 bases. Germline V CDR1 and CDR2: KGHDR, SFDVKD. CDR3 size: 17 residues. The ends lost 2 bases at V and 4 bases at J; junction bases unmatched: 10.

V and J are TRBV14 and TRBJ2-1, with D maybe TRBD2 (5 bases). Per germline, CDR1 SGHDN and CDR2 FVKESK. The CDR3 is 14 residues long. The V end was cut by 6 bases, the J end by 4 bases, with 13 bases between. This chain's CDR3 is CASSRTEIYNEQFF. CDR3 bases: TGTGCCAGCAGTAGGACTGAAATTTACAATGAGCAGTTCTTC.

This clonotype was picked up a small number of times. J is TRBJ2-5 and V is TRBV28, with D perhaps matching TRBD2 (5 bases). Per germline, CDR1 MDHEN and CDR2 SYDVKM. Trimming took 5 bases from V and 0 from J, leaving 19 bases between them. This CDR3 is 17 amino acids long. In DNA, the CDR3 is TGTGCCAGCAGTGGCCCCCCGGGCGGGCGGTACCAAGAGACCCAGTACTTC. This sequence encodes CASSGPPGGRYQETQYF.